The entry below describes one T cell receptor (beta chain). The entry originates in a study of control samples from healthy donors and cancer patients. Trimming left V 1 base short and J 6 bases short, with 10 bases between. This CDR3 has 15 amino acids. Looked up from germline, CDR1 is SNHLY and CDR2 is FYNNEI. Method: immunoSEQ multiplex PCR; TCRdb's copy keeps in-frame clones and lacks some. The data contain around 130,000 clones, about 95% of them singletons. This chain connects TRBV2 to TRBJ1-6; the D is unclear. Specimen: blood. This TCR derives from a man aged 25 to 40 in good health. The CDR3 nucleotides read TGTGCCAGCAGTGAAGAGGGAACAGCTAATTCACCCCTCCACTTT. It is translated as CASSEEGTANSPLHF.